This TCR beta chain was recovered during a study of blood T cell repertoires in COVID-19. V dropped 0 bases and J dropped 4; count of bases not matched to a gene: 8. Germline loops: CDR1 SGDLS, CDR2 YYNGEE. CDR3 length equals 17 residues. The method was immunoSEQ multiplex PCR; TCRdb's version includes in-frame clones alone and lacks a portion of them. The sample holds fewer than 300,000 clones, around 82% seen once. This TCR came from a human donor in a cohort sampled during active COVID-19. This chain links TRBV9 with TRBJ2-2, with TRBD2 matching 8 bases. The sample taken for sequencing was peripheral blood. The DNA of the CDR3 is TGTGCCAGCAGCGTAGGTAATAGCGGGACTTTCACCGGGGAGCTGTTTTTT. Translating gives CASSVGNSGTFTGELFF.